The next 18 T cell receptor beta chains were all read from a single sample in a study of blood T cells in healthy people across ages. Together with a sample-barcoded 5' primer, a J-beta primer mix was included in a second PCR lasting about 6 to 11 cycles. TCRdb recomputed calls from the 5' RACE reads with MiXCR, one row per CDR3 protein. This repertoire shows approximately 580,000 distinct CDR3 sequences, more than 20% found once; its top ten account for roughly 9.4%. Another study also made use of these data, one on T cells of mothers and their children.

Sequencing was done on a sample of blood. These receptors were collected from a boy under 18 in good health.

In its sample, this clonotype was seen a few times. The genes are TRBV6-4 and TRBJ1-2; 12 bases agree with TRBD1. The germline V gene has CDR1 MRHNA and CDR2 SNTAGT. This CDR3 has 16 amino acids. The trim removed 10 bases at V and 4 bases at J, leaving 13 bases unmatched. The CDR3 nucleotides are TGTGCCATTAGACCGGGACAGGGGGCCTCCCTCTATGGCTACACCTTC. This sequence encodes CAIRPGQGASLYGYTF.

The chain employs TRBV7-8 and TRBJ2-5; D is ambiguous. Germline V gene sequence: CDR1 SGHVS, CDR2 FQNEAQ. The CDR3 runs to 13 residues. Trimming stripped 8 bases from V and 3 bases from J, with 13 bases between. The CDR3 nucleotides are TGTGCCAGCCGTGAGTGGTCGGAAGAGACCCAGTACTTC. Encoded protein: CASREWSEETQYF.

In this sample, this clonotype turned up a few times. The chain joins TRBV19 to TRBJ2-5; TRBD1 matches 9 bases. The end of the DNA is better explained by TRBJ2-7, so the J call may be wrong. Germline CDR1 reads LNHDA; CDR2 reads SQIVND (reference sequence). CDR3 length: 14 residues. The DNA of the CDR3 is TGTGCCAGTAGCCGCGGGACAGGGCTCTACGAGCAGTACTTC. Its protein product is CASSRGTGLYEQYF.

This rearrangement joins TRBV30 to TRBJ1-4; the D gene is possibly TRBD1 (5 bases). The length of the CDR3 is 14 residues. Trimming removed 5 bases from V and 8 bases from J, with 18 bases in between. Looked up from germline, CDR1 is GTSNPN and CDR2 is SVGIG (reference sequence). In nucleotides, the CDR3 is TGTGCCTGGGACGGGACCCCCAGGCGAGAAAAACTGTTTTTT. It specifies CAWDGTPRREKLFF.

In DNA form, the CDR3 reads TGTGCCAGCAGTTTCGAGGCTATCAGCAATCAGCCCCAGCATTTT. Translating it yields CASSFEAISNQPQHF. The rearrangement links TRBV6-2 or TRBV6-3 to TRBJ1-5; D gene uncertain. The CDR3 contains 15 residues. Trimming removed 4 bases at V and 1 base at J, with 11 bases between. CDR1 and CDR2 from the germline V gene are MNHEY and SVGEGT.

There are a few counts of this clonotype. V gene TRBV6-5 combines with J gene TRBJ1-2; 7 nucleotides line up with TRBD1. The CDR3 runs 14 residues. CDR1 and CDR2 (germline): MNHEY, SVGAGI. The V segment lost 7 bases and the J segment 4 bases; nucleotides outside the gene matches: 9. The CDR3 spells CASISGGGGYGYTF. CDR3 DNA: TGTGCCAGCATTTCAGGGGGGGGTGGCTATGGCTACACCTTC.

Only a few counts were recorded for this clonotype. The genes are TRBV2 and TRBJ2-5, with D tentatively TRBD1 (5 bases). The closer fit of TRBJ2-7 to the DNA end suggests the J call may be wrong. Germline V gene lookup returns CDR1 SNHLY and CDR2 FYNNEI. This CDR3 comprises 12 residues. The CDR3 nucleotides read TGTGCCAGCAGTGACCCTAGGGGCGAGCAGTACTTC. It translates to CASSDPRGEQYF.

The chain uses TRBV7-2 and TRBJ2-5; D might be TRBD1 (6 bases). This CDR3 contains 13 residues. Trimming stripped 5 bases from V and 2 bases from J, with 9 bases between. Germline V gene data show CDR1 as SGHTA and CDR2 as FQGNSA. The CDR3 bases are TGTGCCAGCAGCATTGGGACACAAGAGACCCAGTACTTC. This translates into CASSIGTQETQYF.

The rearrangement uses TRBV28 and TRBJ1-5; D is undetermined. This CDR3 region has 16 residues. CDR1 is MDHEN, CDR2 SYDVKM, per germline. With 8 bases removed from V and 2 bases from J, the gap between germline ends came to 19 bases. The CDR3 region is CASRPGRRAGNQPQHF. The CDR3 DNA reads TGTGCCAGCCGACCCGGACGGAGGGCAGGCAATCAGCCCCAGCATTTT.

There are many counts of this clonotype. The CDR3 is CSAKGKDRDEAFF. The CDR3 nucleotides are TGCAGTGCTAAGGGAAAAGACAGGGATGAAGCTTTCTTT. The V call is TRBV20-1, the J call TRBJ1-1; 7 positions match TRBD1. With 4 bases clipped from V and 7 bases from J, the junction kept 9 bases outside the gene matches. CDR3 length equals 13 residues. Germline V lookup: CDR1 DFQATT, CDR2 SNEGSKA (reference sequence).

This clonotype was picked up a small number of times. The CDR3 bases are TGTGCCAGCAGTTTTGTGTATGTCTCTGGGGCCAACGTCCTGACTTTC. Translation: CASSFVYVSGANVLTF. The chain combines TRBV27 with TRBJ2-6; D is undetermined. CDR3 length: 16 amino acids. V gave up 3 bases and J gave up 0 bases, with 9 bases separating them. Germline V lookup: CDR1 MNHEY, CDR2 SMNVEV (reference sequence).

This chain joins TRBV13 and TRBJ1-2; D unresolved. Trimming cost V 6 bases and J 4 bases, with 18 bases left between them. Germline V gene lookup returns CDR1 PRHDT and CDR2 FYEKMQ (reference sequence). The CDR3 runs 15 residues. CDR3 sequence: CASSQGFLTGYGYTF. The CDR3 bases are TGTGCCAGCAGTCAAGGATTCCTAACGGGCTATGGCTACACCTTC.

This clonotype was observed a handful of times. The J gene is TRBJ2-1, the V gene TRBV5-6, with 10 bases that match TRBD1. Germline V lookup: CDR1 SGHDT, CDR2 YYEEEE. The CDR3 extends over 15 amino acids. Trimming cost V 4 bases and J 9 bases; bases outside gene matches: 10. The CDR3, as DNA: TGTGCCAGCAGCCTCGGACAGGGGGTGATTTTTGAGCAGTTCTTC. It is translated as CASSLGQGVIFEQFF.

The table lists this clonotype with a few counts. The chain links TRBV11-1 to TRBJ2-5; 11 nucleotides line up with TRBD2. The J call could be wrong; TRBJ2-1 is a better fit for the DNA end. CDR1 is SGHAT, CDR2 FQDESV, per germline (reference sequence). This CDR3 spans 19 amino acids. CDR3 sequence (DNA): TGTGCCAGCAGCTTCACCTCATCGAATATAGCGGGAGGGCTCGTTGAGCAGTTCTTC. It is translated as CASSFTSSNIAGGLVEQFF.

With respect to this clonotype: One end of the junction is discordant with germline, which a read error may explain. The chain joins TRBV7-2 to TRBJ2-5; D unclear. The V gene's germline CDR1 is SGHTA and CDR2 FQGNSA. The CDR3 consists of 12 residues. CDR3 coding DNA: TGTGCCAGCAGCGACCCCGAGGAGACCAAGTACTTC. This encodes CASSDPEETKYF.

This clonotype was detected a few times. This chain joins TRBV9 and TRBJ1-1, with D uncertain. The CDR3 runs 12 residues. CDR1 is SGDLS and CDR2 is YYNGEE in the germline V gene. The ends were cut back, 5 bases at V and 0 bases at J, with 5 bases in the middle. The CDR3 DNA reads TGTGCCAGCAGGGATATGAACACTGAAGCTTTCTTT. It yields the protein CASRDMNTEAFF.

The rearrangement joins TRBV12-3 or TRBV12-4 to TRBJ2-3, with D possibly being TRBD1 (5 bases). V gave up 2 bases and J gave up 5 bases, with 11 bases separating them. CDR3 size: 14 residues. Here the CDR3 reads CASSLPGIVDTQYF. The CDR3, as DNA: TGTGCCAGCAGTTTACCAGGGATAGTAGATACGCAGTATTTT.

There are a few counts of this clonotype. The rearrangement links TRBV10-3 to TRBJ2-7; weak D call: TRBD1 (5 bases). Germline CDR1 is ENHRY and CDR2 is SYGVKD. The length of the CDR3 is 14 residues. The ends were cut back, 4 bases at V and 5 bases at J, with 15 bases in the middle. CDR3 protein: CAISGFTQADEQYF. The CDR3 bases are TGTGCCATCAGTGGATTCACACAGGCGGACGAGCAGTACTTC.